Each of the 26 T cell receptor beta chains below was sequenced from the same sample in a study of molecular identifiers for immune sequencing clone quantification. TCRdb used MiXCR to reprocess the PCR reads, holding one entry per CDR3 protein. In the table there are about 300,000 distinct CDR3 sequences, 20% to 25% of which are singletons. Input material: naive CD8+ T cells from blood, with Jurkat cell RNA spiked in. Indicated subset: FACS-sorted CD8+CD4-CCR7+CD45RA+ naive T cells. These receptors originate from a human donor in good health. Some libraries in this study had Jurkat cell RNA spiked in.

This clonotype was picked up many times. This chain joins TRBV5-4 and TRBJ2-6; D remains unclear. Per the germline V gene, CDR1 is SGHNT and CDR2 is YYREEE (reference sequence). This CDR3 comprises 15 residues. V gave up 2 bases and J gave up 4 bases, with 10 bases separating them. This CDR3 reads CASSFGPSGANVLTF. The CDR3 DNA sequence: TGTGCCAGCAGCTTCGGGCCTTCCGGGGCCAACGTCCTGACTTTC. Together with reference TRBV5-4 and TRBJ2-6, the CDR3 gives the full variable domain: ETGVTQSPTHLIKTRGQQVTLRCSSQSGHNTVSWYQQALGQGPQFIFQYYREEENGRGNFPPRFSGLQFPNYSSELNVNALELDDSALYLCASSFGPSGANVLTFGAGSRLTVL.

In regard to this clonotype: This is likely a read error, given that the CDR3 carries no conserved phenylalanine or tryptophan at its end. The limits of the CDR3 on the DNA are not certain, so only TCRdb's listed CDR3 is given. The genes are TRBV30 and TRBJ2-3; the D segment call TRBD1 is taken from the table without a DNA check. Germline V gives CDR1 GTSNPN, CDR2 SVGIG (reference sequence). The CDR3 contains 15 residues when both ends are counted. CDR3 protein: CAWSTGTGGGDTRYS.

This clonotype was observed many times. The chain carries TRBV27 and TRBJ2-7; D not resolved. Germline CDR1 reads MNHEY; CDR2 reads SMNVEV (reference sequence). The CDR3 has 13 amino acids. Trimming pared 2 bases from V and 4 bases from J, leaving 9 bases between. The CDR3 protein is CASSLGFGYEQYF. Written as DNA, the CDR3 is TGTGCCAGCAGTTTAGGGTTCGGGTACGAGCAGTACTTC.

CDR3 DNA sequence: TGTGCCAGCAGCCCCCGTCTATCCAGCGCGGGGGGAGATACGCAGTATTTT. It yields the protein CASSPRLSSAGGDTQYF. The chain carries TRBV7-9 and TRBJ2-3, with 8 nucleotides matching TRBD2. The CDR3 runs 17 residues. The V gene end was trimmed by 5 bases and the J gene end by 5 bases; junction bases not matched to a gene: 15. Germline V gene data show CDR1 as SEHNR and CDR2 as FQNEAQ (reference sequence).

The table lists this clonotype with many counts. The chain links TRBV4-1 to TRBJ1-6; D is unresolved. Germline CDR1 and CDR2: MGHRA and YSYEKL. The V end lost 1 base, the J end lost 7 bases, and 5 bases lay between the germline ends. The CDR3 has 13 amino acids. The CDR3 here is CASSQGVNSPLHF. CDR3 sequence (DNA): TGCGCCAGCAGCCAAGGAGTAAATTCACCCCTCCACTTT.

This clonotype was found many times. The gene calls are TRBV7-2 and TRBJ2-3, with 7 bases lining up with TRBD1. The CDR3 loop spans 16 amino acids. V was clipped by 5 bases and J by 0 bases; unmatched bases: 8. Per germline, CDR1 SGHTA and CDR2 FQGNSA. This CDR3 reads CASSPWTGRSTDTQYF. CDR3 coding DNA: TGTGCCAGCAGCCCCTGGACAGGACGGAGCACAGATACGCAGTATTTT. The full variable domain, rest sourced from reference TRBV7-2 and TRBJ2-3, is GAGVSQSPSNKVTEKGKDVELRCDPISGHTALYWYRQSLGQGLEFLIYFQGNSAPDKSGLPSDRFSAERTGGSVSTLTIQRTQQEDSAVYLCASSPWTGRSTDTQYFGPGTRLTVL.

This clonotype was observed many times. The chain carries TRBV27 and TRBJ1-5; D perhaps matches TRBD1 (5 bases). CDR3 size: 14 residues. Germline V gene data show CDR1 as MNHEY and CDR2 as SMNVEV (reference sequence). V was cut by 5 bases and J by 6 bases, with 14 bases left in between. The CDR3: CASSPSTGFQPQHF. Here the CDR3 DNA reads TGTGCCAGCAGTCCCAGTACAGGCTTTCAGCCCCAGCATTTT.

This clonotype was counted ten times or more. The V call is TRBV24-1, the J call TRBJ2-2, with D unresolved. Germline CDR1 is KGHDR and CDR2 is SFDVKD. V was pared by 0 bases and J by 3 bases, with 4 bases between. The CDR3 totals 14 residues. CDR3 region: CATSDLHHTGELFF. The CDR3 DNA sequence: TGTGCCACCAGTGATTTGCATCACACCGGGGAGCTGTTTTTT.

This clonotype was seen ten or more times. The V call is TRBV19, the J call TRBJ1-5; the match to TRBD1 covers 8 bases. The CDR3 covers 15 residues. Germline V gives CDR1 LNHDA, CDR2 SQIVND (reference sequence). Trimming cost V 4 bases and J 5 bases; bases outside gene matches: 7. CDR3 amino acids: CASSNLPGGDQPQHF. CDR3 coding DNA: TGTGCCAGTAGTAACCTACCAGGGGGCGATCAGCCCCAGCATTTT.

This clonotype has a count of ten or more. This chain uses TRBV9 with TRBJ2-1; TRBD1 matches at 7 bases. The germline CDR1 and CDR2 sequences are SGDLS and YYNGEE. This CDR3 region has 15 residues. J was trimmed by 2 bases and V by 4 bases; bases with no gene match: 6. Written as DNA, the CDR3 is TGTGCCAGCAGCCCAACGGACAGGCCCTACAATGAGCAGTTCTTC. It translates to CASSPTDRPYNEQFF.

This clonotype was recorded many times. J is TRBJ1-1 and V is TRBV28, with D possibly matching TRBD1 (6 bases). V was trimmed by 6 bases and J by 6 bases, leaving 17 bases between them. The CDR3 loop spans 14 amino acids. Germline loops: CDR1 MDHEN, CDR2 SYDVKM. CDR3 amino acids: CASSHDRMVPEAFF. CDR3 coding DNA: TGTGCCAGCAGCCACGACAGGATGGTGCCTGAAGCTTTCTTT.

This clonotype was picked up many times. The chain employs TRBV6-5 and TRBJ1-6; D is uncertain. V was pared by 7 bases and J by 8 bases, with 15 bases between. The CDR3 runs to 14 residues. Looked up from germline, CDR1 is MNHEY and CDR2 is SVGAGI. CDR3 sequence: CASTMKPADSPLHF. Here the CDR3 DNA reads TGTGCCAGCACTATGAAGCCTGCGGATTCACCCCTCCACTTT.

This clonotype was counted ten times or more. This chain uses TRBV4-3 with TRBJ1-1; 7 nucleotides agree with TRBD1. The germline gives CDR1 LGHNA, CDR2 YSLEER. J was trimmed by 5 bases and V by 3 bases; bases with no gene match: 9. There are 15 residues in the CDR3. The CDR3 nucleotides are TGCGCCAGCAGCCAGGACCGACAGGGATTGACTGAAGCTTTCTTT. Protein: CASSQDRQGLTEAFF.

In its sample, this clonotype was seen a few times. This may stem from a read error, because a much larger clone lies one nucleotide away. The chain recombines TRBV29-1 with TRBJ2-7, with a weak D call TRBD1 (5 bases). The germline V gene encodes CDR1 SQVTM and CDR2 ANQGSEA. This CDR3 has 13 amino acids. V was trimmed by 7 bases and J by 7 bases, leaving 20 bases between them. The CDR3 here is CSARDSSYNEQYF. CDR3 coding DNA: TGCAGCGCCCGAGACAGCTCCTACAATGAGCAGTACTTC.

This clonotype was observed a handful of times. This chain connects TRBV27 to TRBJ1-3, with D tentatively TRBD1 (5 bases). Germline CDR1 and CDR2: MNHEY and SMNVEV (reference sequence). Deletions cut 3 bases from V and 2 bases from J, with 11 bases between. The CDR3 has 15 residues. The CDR3 DNA is TGTGCCAGCAGTTTTATGGGGACCCCTGGAAACACCATATATTTT. Residues: CASSFMGTPGNTIYF.

This clonotype was seen only a few times. The rearrangement links TRBV4-2 to TRBJ2-7; 11 bases line up with TRBD2. Germline CDR1 LGHNA, CDR2 YNFKEQ. V shed 0 bases and J 1 base; nucleotides not matched to a gene: 2. This CDR3 is built from 16 residues. The CDR3 DNA sequence: TGTGCCAGCAGCCAAGAGGGGACTAGCGGATCCTACGAGCAGTACTTC. This translates into CASSQEGTSGSYEQYF.

The chain combines TRBV27 with TRBJ2-3, with 8 bases fitting TRBD2. V shed 6 bases and J 3 bases; nucleotides not matched to a gene: 8. CDR1 MNHEY and CDR2 SMNVEV come from the germline V gene (reference sequence). CDR3 length: 15 residues. The CDR3 reads CASSSREGRTDTQYF. The CDR3 DNA reads as TGTGCCAGCAGCTCCCGGGAGGGAAGGACAGATACGCAGTATTTT.

Regarding this clonotype: This may stem from a read error, because a much larger clone lies one nucleotide away. J is TRBJ2-1 and V is TRBV5-1; 11 bases match TRBD2. From germline, CDR1 is SGHRS and CDR2 YFSETQ. This CDR3 region has 19 residues. CDR3 nucleotides: TGCGCCAGCAGCTTGGCCTTAGTCTGGGGCAATAGCGGGAGGGATGAGCAGCTCTTC. Its translation: CASSLALVWGNSGRDEQLF.

This clonotype has a count of ten or more. The chain employs TRBV19 and TRBJ2-5, with D possibly being TRBD1 (6 bases). In germline, CDR1 is LNHDA, CDR2 SQIVND (reference sequence). The CDR3 consists of 12 residues. V lost 9 bases, J lost 1 base, and 9 bases lay in between. The CDR3 DNA follows: TGTGCCAGCAGGGGCTCCCAAGAGACCCAGTACTTC. This sequence encodes CASRGSQETQYF.

There are many counts of this clonotype. The chain couples TRBV5-4 to TRBJ2-7; 9 positions agree with TRBD2. Looked up from germline, CDR1 is SGHNT and CDR2 is YYREEE (reference sequence). V shed 1 base and J 3 bases; nucleotides not matched to a gene: 8. CDR3 length: 16 amino acids. The CDR3 sequence is CASSLPSGAPIYEQYF. The CDR3 nucleotides read TGTGCCAGCAGCTTGCCTAGCGGGGCCCCGATCTACGAGCAGTACTTC.

This clonotype appeared many times. This rearrangement joins TRBV5-4 to TRBJ2-1; D is perhaps TRBD1 or TRBD2 (5 bases each). With 1 base removed from V and 6 bases from J, the gap between germline ends came to 8 bases. Germline CDR1 and CDR2: SGHNT and YYREEE (reference sequence). This CDR3 has 13 amino acids. Written as DNA, the CDR3 is TGTGCCAGCAGCTTGTCGGGGACCAATGAGCAGTTCTTC. Protein product: CASSLSGTNEQFF. The full variable domain, its missing parts supplied by reference TRBV5-4 and TRBJ2-1, is ETGVTQSPTHLIKTRGQQVTLRCSSQSGHNTVSWYQQALGQGPQFIFQYYREEENGRGNFPPRFSGLQFPNYSSELNVNALELDDSALYLCASSLSGTNEQFFGPGTRLTVL.

The chain links TRBV6-5 to TRBJ2-3; D ambiguous. The CDR3 is 15 amino acids. The V end lost 2 bases, the J end lost 1 base, and 10 bases lay between the germline ends. CDR1 is MNHEY, CDR2 SVGAGI, per germline. The DNA for the CDR3 is TGTGCCAGCAGTTACCCGTTTGGAGGCACAGATACGCAGTATTTT. Protein: CASSYPFGGTDTQYF.

The chain joins TRBV7-9 to TRBJ2-1, with 8 positions matching TRBD1. CDR1 is SEHNR and CDR2 is FQNEAQ in the germline V gene (reference sequence). The CDR3 has 15 amino acids. V lost 1 base and J lost 8; bases outside the gene matches: 7. The CDR3 DNA sequence: TGTGCCAGCAGCTTAGGCCAGGGGGCCGTAGATGAGCAGTTCTTC. This sequence encodes CASSLGQGAVDEQFF. Using reference TRBV7-9 and TRBJ2-1 for the parts outside the CDR3, the full variable domain is DTGVSQNPRHKITKRGQNVTFRCDPISEHNRLYWYRQTLGQGPEFLTYFQNEAQLEKSRLLSDRFSAERPKGSFSTLEIQRTEQGDSAMYLCASSLGQGAVDEQFFGPGTRLTVL.

Concerning this clonotype itself: A junction boundary mismatches the germline segment, possibly from a read error. The CDR3 reads CASSLSVNTEVFF. The CDR3 bases are TGTGCCAGTAGCCTATCGGTGAACACTGAAGTTTTCTTT. The gene calls are TRBV19 and TRBJ1-1; D not certain. Germline CDR1 is LNHDA and CDR2 is SQIVND (reference sequence). The CDR3 extends over 13 amino acids.

The chain is built from TRBV28 and TRBJ2-7; D uncertain. Trimming took 5 bases from V and 1 from J, leaving 12 bases between them. The germline CDR1 and CDR2 sequences are MDHEN and SYDVKM. The CDR3 has 14 residues. The CDR3 is CASSPRWASYEQYF. Here the CDR3 DNA reads TGTGCCAGCAGTCCACGTTGGGCTTCCTACGAGCAGTACTTC.

In regard to this clonotype: This could be a read error, since a much larger clone is one nucleotide away. The CDR3 carries no conserved terminal phenylalanine or tryptophan, so it likely arises from a read error. The chain has TRBV6-1 and TRBJ2-5, with 7 bases that match TRBD1. This CDR3 region has 15 residues. The J segment lost 5 bases and the V segment lost 4 bases, leaving 10 bases of the junction unmatched. The germline CDR1 and CDR2 sequences are MNHNS and SASEGT. Here the CDR3 DNA reads TGTGCCAGCAGTGTAGGGACAGTGCTGGTTGAGACCCAGTACCTC. Translated: CASSVGTVLVETQYL.